A single sample gave rise to the 24 T cell receptor beta chains below, sequenced in a study of patients and donors after allogeneic stem cell transplantation. Each CDR3 protein is one row after TCRdb ran MiXCR on the RT-PCR reads. The sample carries some 150,000 distinct CDR3 sequences, about 36% recorded once. Sequenced input: blood, either unsorted or a sorted T cell fraction (not recorded which). These TCRs come from a human donor who was either an allogeneic HSCT recipient or a stem cell or donor lymphocyte infusion donor (not recorded which). It is not recorded whose cells these are; they may come from a transplant donor.

This chain links TRBV6-6 with TRBJ1-5, with 10 bases matching TRBD1. CDR3 length: 15 residues. The germline CDR1 and CDR2 sequences are MNHNY and SVGAGI (reference sequence). J was trimmed by 7 bases and V by 6 bases; bases with no gene match: 9. The CDR3 nucleotides are TGTGCCAGCAGCCCCGACAGGGGGCGAGGACAGCCCCAGCATTTT. Translating it yields CASSPDRGRGQPQHF.

As regards this clonotype: One end of the junction does not line up with germline, which may come from a read error. The chain uses TRBV4-2 and TRBJ1-5; D gene unclear. CDR3 length: 15 residues. From germline, CDR1 is LGHNA and CDR2 YNFKEQ. CDR3 nucleotide sequence: TGTACCAGCAGCCAAGATAGGCGGGACAATCAGCCCCAGCATTTT. As protein: CTSSQDRRDNQPQHF.

The rearrangement uses TRBV27 and TRBJ1-5; 7 bases line up with TRBD1. Germline CDR1 and CDR2: MNHEY and SMNVEV (reference sequence). The junction had 14 bases not matched to a gene; V was cut back by 6 bases and J by 0 bases. This CDR3 is built from 18 residues. CDR3 sequence reads: CASSPRTGAEHSNQPQHF. CDR3 DNA: TGTGCCAGCAGCCCTAGAACAGGGGCGGAACATAGCAATCAGCCCCAGCATTTT.

V gene TRBV27 combines with J gene TRBJ2-3, with 7 positions matching TRBD2. The V gene's germline CDR1 is MNHEY and CDR2 SMNVEV (reference sequence). Trimming cost V 4 bases and J 0 bases; bases outside gene matches: 4. The CDR3 contains 15 residues. CDR3 nucleotides: TGTGCCAGCAGTTCGAGCGGGGCTAGCACAGATACGCAGTATTTT. It encodes CASSSSGASTDTQYF.

The chain combines TRBV7-2 with TRBJ2-2; 12 bases line up with TRBD2. CDR1 is SGHTA and CDR2 is FQGNSA in the germline V gene. The CDR3 covers 15 residues. V lost 6 bases to trimming and J lost 3 bases; unmatched junction nucleotides: 2. CDR3: CASRRLAGDTGELFF. The CDR3 DNA reads TGTGCCAGCAGACGACTAGCGGGGGACACCGGGGAGCTGTTTTTT.

This sequence joins TRBV28 and TRBJ1-5; D gene ambiguous. Germline CDR1 and CDR2: MDHEN and SYDVKM. The CDR3 sequence is 15 residues long. Trimming removed 4 bases from V and 0 bases from J, with 10 bases in between. The DNA of the CDR3 is TGTGCCAGCAGTTCGACACCTGATAGCAATCAGCCCCAGCATTTT. This sequence encodes CASSSTPDSNQPQHF.

The gene calls are TRBV7-9 and TRBJ1-5; TRBD1 is a possible D gene (5 bases). The length of the CDR3 is 14 residues. V was pared by 5 bases and J by 5 bases, with 13 bases between. Per germline, CDR1 SEHNR and CDR2 FQNEAQ (reference sequence). The CDR3 DNA sequence: TGTGCCAGCAGCGCGACGGGGGGTCATCAGCCCCAGCATTTT. It codes for CASSATGGHQPQHF.

The rearrangement links TRBV4-2 to TRBJ2-1; TRBD2 might be the D (7 bases). V was pared by 0 bases and J by 5 bases, with 11 bases between. This CDR3 contains 15 residues. CDR1 is LGHNA, CDR2 YNFKEQ, per germline. The CDR3 spells CASSQDAGAHNEQFF. The CDR3 nucleotides are TGTGCCAGCAGCCAAGATGCGGGGGCCCACAATGAGCAGTTCTTC.

The J gene is TRBJ1-1, the V gene TRBV30; tentatively, D is TRBD1 (5 bases). The CDR3 sequence is 13 residues long. The V gene's germline CDR1 is GTSNPN and CDR2 SVGIG (reference sequence). V shed 3 bases and J shed 8 bases, with 16 bases lying between them. CDR3 protein: CAWSATGRREAFF. The DNA for the CDR3 is TGTGCCTGGAGCGCAACGGGACGTAGAGAAGCTTTCTTT. Using reference TRBV30 and TRBJ1-1 for the parts outside the CDR3, the full variable domain is SQTIHQWPATLVQPVGSPLSLECTVEGTSNPNLYWYRQAAGRGLQLLFYSVGIGQISSEVPQNLSASRPQDRQFILSSKKLLLSDSGFYLCAWSATGRREAFFGQGTRLTVV.

This chain uses TRBV7-9 with TRBJ2-2; no firm D call. Germline V gene lookup returns CDR1 SEHNR and CDR2 FQNEAQ (reference sequence). Between the trimmed V and J ends, which lost 0 bases and 12 bases, there was a span of 23 bases. The length of the CDR3 is 17 residues. In DNA form, the CDR3 reads TGTGCCAGCAGCTTAGCCTTGCACTTCCCCGAATCTGTGAAGCTGTTTTTT. Its protein is CASSLALHFPESVKLFF.

CDR3 region: CSVQTSGSGANVLTF. In nucleotides, the CDR3 is TGCAGCGTCCAGACTAGCGGGTCTGGGGCCAACGTCCTGACTTTC. The rearrangement joins TRBV29-1 to TRBJ2-6; 10 positions agree with TRBD2. The CDR3 is 15 residues long. Germline V gene data show CDR1 as SQVTM and CDR2 as ANQGSEA. The J segment lost 1 base and the V segment lost 6 bases, leaving 3 bases of the junction unmatched.

This clonotype was observed a few times. The rearrangement links TRBV12-3 or TRBV12-4 to TRBJ2-7, with D hard to call. V lost 8 bases, J lost 6 bases, and 5 bases lay in between. This CDR3 contains 9 residues. The CDR3, as DNA: TGTGCCAGCGGCCCCGAGCAGTACTTC. Its translation: CASGPEQYF.

V usage is TRBV5-1 and J usage is TRBJ2-2; D remains unclear. Trimming pared 1 base from V and 1 base from J, leaving 5 bases between. Per the germline V gene, CDR1 is SGHRS and CDR2 is YFSETQ. This CDR3 contains 14 residues. CDR3 amino acids: CASSLNMNTGELFF. For the CDR3, the DNA is TGCGCCAGCAGCTTGAATATGAACACCGGGGAGCTGTTTTTT.

The chain recombines TRBV27 with TRBJ1-1; D perhaps matches TRBD1 (5 bases). Deletions cut 2 bases from V and 1 base from J, with 11 bases between. Per germline, CDR1 MNHEY and CDR2 SMNVEV (reference sequence). This CDR3 is 15 amino acids long. The CDR3 is CASSLRYGANTEAFF. The CDR3 DNA is TGTGCCAGCAGTTTAAGATATGGGGCGAACACTGAAGCTTTCTTT.

This clonotype has more than one count but fewer than ten. The V gene is TRBV27, the J gene TRBJ1-2, with D unresolved. Per the germline V gene, CDR1 is MNHEY and CDR2 is SMNVEV (reference sequence). Deletions cut 7 bases from V and 7 bases from J, with 22 bases between. This CDR3 contains 15 residues. The CDR3 coding sequence is TGTGCCAGCAATCTACCTCCGCCGTGGGCGGCTGGCTACACCTTC. Protein sequence: CASNLPPPWAAGYTF.

This rearrangement joins TRBV27 to TRBJ1-6; D is uncertain. The CDR3 length is 14 residues. V lost 5 bases and J 8 bases, leaving 13 bases between the germline ends. Per germline, CDR1 MNHEY and CDR2 SMNVEV (reference sequence). This chain's CDR3 is CASSTRSLYSPLHF. The CDR3 nucleotides read TGTGCCAGCAGTACCCGTTCCTTATATTCACCCCTCCACTTT.

The gene calls are TRBV4-2 and TRBJ2-3; 8 bases map to TRBD2. This CDR3 is 16 amino acids long. CDR1 is LGHNA and CDR2 is YNFKEQ in the germline V gene. V gave up 0 bases and J gave up 10 bases; unmatched junction bases: 12. CDR3 sequence: CASSQEGGGPSTAQYF. CDR3 DNA: TGTGCCAGCAGCCAAGAGGGCGGGGGGCCCTCCACGGCGCAGTATTTT.

The chain links TRBV29-1 to TRBJ1-2; D not certain. CDR3 length equals 11 residues. V dropped 3 bases and J dropped 7 bases, with 9 bases sitting between them. Germline values: CDR1 SQVTM, CDR2 ANQGSEA. CDR3 amino acids: CSVDRAIGYTF. The DNA for the CDR3 is TGCAGCGTTGATAGGGCAATTGGCTACACCTTC.

This rearrangement joins TRBV28 to TRBJ2-1; D is uncertain. This CDR3 has 11 residues. CDR1 is MDHEN, CDR2 SYDVKM, per germline. V dropped 8 bases and J dropped 3 bases, with 5 bases sitting between them. The CDR3 nucleotides are TGTGCCAGCTTTGGCTACAATGAGCAGTTCTTC. As protein: CASFGYNEQFF.

This rearrangement joins TRBV3-1 to TRBJ1-2; D possibly corresponds to TRBD1 (5 bases). The CDR3 covers 13 residues. CDR1 is LGHDT and CDR2 is YNNKEL in the germline V gene (reference sequence). Trimming pared 5 bases from V and 9 bases from J, leaving 16 bases between. This chain's CDR3 is CASSVMGETSYTF. CDR3 sequence (DNA): TGTGCCAGCAGCGTAATGGGGGAAACAAGCTACACCTTC.

The gene calls are TRBV20-1 and TRBJ1-1; D is perhaps TRBD1 (6 bases). Trimming pared 0 bases from V and 5 bases from J, leaving 13 bases between. Per germline, CDR1 DFQATT and CDR2 SNEGSKA (reference sequence). The CDR3 totals 14 residues. The CDR3 loop is CSARDIQGGTEAFF. DNA of the CDR3: TGCAGTGCTAGAGACATACAGGGAGGGACTGAAGCTTTCTTT.

This clonotype was observed at least ten times. The V call is TRBV9, the J call TRBJ1-4; D remains unclear. CDR3 length: 14 amino acids. CDR1 SGDLS and CDR2 YYNGEE come from the germline V gene. V was shortened by 2 bases and J by 7 bases, with 12 bases between the two germline ends. Here the CDR3 DNA reads TGTGCCAGCAGCGTTCCCGGGATAGGTGAAAAACTGTTTTTT. Its translation: CASSVPGIGEKLFF.

This clonotype was seen only a few times. The chain couples TRBV6-2 or TRBV6-3 to TRBJ2-5, with D possibly TRBD1 on 6 matching bases. V was trimmed by 2 bases and J by 2 bases, leaving 9 bases between them. CDR1 MNHEY and CDR2 SVGEGT come from the germline V gene. The CDR3 totals 14 residues. CDR3 region: CASSYGQWQETQYF. The CDR3 DNA reads TGTGCCAGCAGTTACGGACAGTGGCAAGAGACCCAGTACTTC.

This chain links TRBV29-1 with TRBJ2-5, with D maybe TRBD1 (6 bases). Germline CDR1 and CDR2: SQVTM and ANQGSEA. V shed 0 bases and J shed 10 bases, with 18 bases lying between them. The CDR3 is 14 amino acids. In DNA form, the CDR3 reads TGCAGCGTTGAAGACCGGGTGAGGACAGAAGGCCAGTACTTC. Protein: CSVEDRVRTEGQYF.